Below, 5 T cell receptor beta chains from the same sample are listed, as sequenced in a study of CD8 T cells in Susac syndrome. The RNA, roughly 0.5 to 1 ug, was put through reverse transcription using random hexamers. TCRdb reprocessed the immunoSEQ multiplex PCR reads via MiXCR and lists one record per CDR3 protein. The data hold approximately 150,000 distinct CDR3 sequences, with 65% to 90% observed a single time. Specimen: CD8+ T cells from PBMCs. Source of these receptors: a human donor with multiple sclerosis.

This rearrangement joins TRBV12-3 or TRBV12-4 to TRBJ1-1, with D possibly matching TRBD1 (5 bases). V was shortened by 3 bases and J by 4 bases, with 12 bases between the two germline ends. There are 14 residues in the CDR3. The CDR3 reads CASSFRVGGTEAFF. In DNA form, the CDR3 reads TGTGCCAGCAGTTTCAGGGTCGGCGGCACTGAAGCTTTCTTT.

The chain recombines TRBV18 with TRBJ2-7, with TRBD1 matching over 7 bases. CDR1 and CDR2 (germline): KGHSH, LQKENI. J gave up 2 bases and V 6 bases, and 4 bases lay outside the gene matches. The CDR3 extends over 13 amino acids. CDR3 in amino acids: CASSPQGAYEQYV. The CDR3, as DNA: TGTGCCAGCTCGCCCCAGGGGGCCTACGAGCAGTACGTC.

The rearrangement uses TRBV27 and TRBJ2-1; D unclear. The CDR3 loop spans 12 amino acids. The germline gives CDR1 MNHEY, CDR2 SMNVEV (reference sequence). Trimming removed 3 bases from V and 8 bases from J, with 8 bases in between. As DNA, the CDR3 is TGTGCCAGCAGTTTCATGCAGGATGAGCAGTTCTTC. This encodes CASSFMQDEQFF.

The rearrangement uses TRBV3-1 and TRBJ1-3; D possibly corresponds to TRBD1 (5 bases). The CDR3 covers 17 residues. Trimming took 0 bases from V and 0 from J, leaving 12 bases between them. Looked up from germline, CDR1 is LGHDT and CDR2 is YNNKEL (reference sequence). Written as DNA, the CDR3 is TGTGCCAGCAGCCAAGAAGGCGTGACAGCCTCTGGAAACACCATATATTTT. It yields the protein CASSQEGVTASGNTIYF.

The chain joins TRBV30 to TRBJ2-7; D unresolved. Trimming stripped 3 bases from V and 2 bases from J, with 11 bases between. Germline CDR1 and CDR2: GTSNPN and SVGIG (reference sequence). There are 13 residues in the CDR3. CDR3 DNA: TGTGCCTGGAGAGGCGTCACAGCCTACGAGCAGTACTTC. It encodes CAWRGVTAYEQYF.